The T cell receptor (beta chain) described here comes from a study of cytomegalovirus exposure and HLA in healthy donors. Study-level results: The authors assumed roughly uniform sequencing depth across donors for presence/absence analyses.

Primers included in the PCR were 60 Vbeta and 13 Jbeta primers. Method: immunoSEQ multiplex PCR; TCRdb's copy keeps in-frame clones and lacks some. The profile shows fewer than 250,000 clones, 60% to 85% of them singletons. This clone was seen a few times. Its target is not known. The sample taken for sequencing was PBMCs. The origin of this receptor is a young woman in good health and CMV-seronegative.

The CDR3 sequence: CASSQVSGRDNTDTQYF. CDR3 DNA sequence: TGCGCCAGCAGCCAAGTGAGCGGGAGGGATAACACAGATACGCAGTATTTT. The chain combines TRBV4-3 with TRBJ2-3; 10 bases match TRBD2. After removal of 1 base from V and 2 bases from J, the junction contained 6 bases not matched to a gene. The V gene's germline CDR1 is LGHNA and CDR2 YSLEER. The CDR3 length is 17 residues.